This T cell receptor (beta chain) was obtained from a study of cytotoxic CD8 clonotypes in ibrutinib-treated CLL (dated by TCRdb to 2020 to 2023). Regarding the study in general: In this cohort, some 16 patients were treatment-naive and roughly 10 were relapsed/refractory, while some 18 had unmutated IGHV. Patients were still on ibrutinib when every remission and progressive disease sample was collected. An average of roughly 250,000 productive templates and 80,000 to 95,000 productive rearrangements was obtained per sample. The response samples were drawn at a median of roughly twelve months into treatment, with a range of about 6 to 36 months. Longitudinal samples were available for about 30% of the roughly 86 trial participants. Cryopreserved peripheral blood mononuclear cells were collected before treatment, at response, and at either disease progression or sustained remission. Responses were partial in 24 patients and complete in 2; after median approximately 66 months follow-up, around 14 stayed in remission and roughly twelve progressed.

What the time point label conveys for this sample: approximately 25 months on ibrutinib. For TCR beta library preparation, roughly 2 micrograms of genomic DNA were extracted from the cryopreserved PBMCs. High-throughput TCR beta sequencing was performed on longitudinal blood samples from CLL patients receiving ibrutinib monotherapy. The patients were enrolled in a single-center, open-label phase 2 trial of ibrutinib monotherapy. V is reduced by 4 bases and J by 7 bases, leaving a spacing of 8 bases between them. The germline V gene (reference sequence) provides CDR1 MNHEY and CDR2 SMNVEV. Measured from the cysteine to the phenylalanine, the CDR3 is 11 residues long. CDR3 DNA is the only sequence kept; it has 33 bases, read in frame from the first base. Each clonotype received, on average, roughly 9.6x coverage in deep resolution sequencing performed on a MiSeq, where the target depth lay between 1 in 1 million and 1 in 200,000 T cells. TCR beta libraries were generated with the immunoSEQ hsTCRB Kit. Per the authors' processing: Data were analyzed with ImmunoSEQ Data Assistant and ImmunoSEQ Analyzer, with V, D and J genes assigned per IMGT definitions. Clonality, which ranges from 0 to 1, was calculated by subtracting the normalized Shannon entropy of productive rearrangement frequencies from one. Only overrepresented clonotypes making up at least 0.05% of the repertoire of each patient were included in the public clonotype analysis. Repertoires from about a dozen age-matched healthy donors in immuneACCESS were used as clonality controls. The source is immuneACCESS, and TCRdb retained only in-frame sequences with V and J called. Part of the clones is not carried over; for the studies checked, unresolved V genes explain less than half of this, and the remainder is unexplained. The V and J calls and clone size were taken over from that table, and D and trimming were inferred from the DNA. The sample yields more than 200,000 clones; roughly 74% were counted once. Of the sample, approximately 15% is held by the ten largest clones.

What the study reported, not specific to this receptor: At baseline, clonality was higher than in age-matched healthy donors and showed a strong correlation with circulating CD8+ T-cell counts. Lymph node repertoires were not examined, and the timing of sampling was not matched between patients in sustained remission and those whose disease progressed. Clonality rose at ibrutinib response, remained stable during sustained remission, and dropped back toward baseline at progression. Public clonotypes were rare and either shrank or stayed stable during treatment, and the rise in clonality at ibrutinib response reflected expansion of private clonotypes.

As for this clone: This receptor's antigen is unknown. Per-nucleotide qualities are absent, and no much larger clonotype sits a single base away.

The input for sequencing was PBMCs, taken after 24 months of ibrutinib treatment. The chain couples TRBV27 to TRBJ2-7; the D region possibly corresponds to TRBD2 (5 bases align). The clonotype comes from a human donor with chronic lymphocytic leukemia. CDR3 sequence: CASSSGLEQYF. The DNA sequence is given as TGTGCCAGCAGTTCAGGACTTGAGCAGTACTTC.